This passage covers 6 T cell receptor beta chains from one sample sequenced in a study of OX40 agonist ivuxolimab in advanced cancers. Repertoires were generated with immunoSEQ multiplex PCR, while TCRdb's copy carries only in-frame clones and drops some. The sample has more than 50,000 clones, around 85% seen once. The sample here was CD4+ or CD8+ T cells sorted from blood, taken in a trial of the OX40 agonist ivuxolimab. These receptors all stem from an adult with an advanced solid tumor such as melanoma, head and neck, liver or kidney cancer.

The V call is TRBV6-5, the J call TRBJ1-2; the match to TRBD1 covers 7 bases. With V trimmed by 6 bases and J by 6 bases, 10 bases remained unmatched. This CDR3 spans 14 amino acids. Germline CDR1 is MNHEY and CDR2 is SVGAGI. In nucleotides, the CDR3 is TGTGCCAGCAGCGAACCTGACAGGGCGGATGGCTACACCTTC. This codes for CASSEPDRADGYTF.

V is TRBV6-5 and J is TRBJ2-6; D is uncertain. The CDR3 spans 14 residues. The V end was cut by 8 bases, the J end by 9 bases, with 17 bases between. The germline V gene encodes CDR1 MNHEY and CDR2 SVGAGI. The CDR3 DNA is TGTGCCAGCTTGCTGGCTACACCAAGCAACGTCCTGACTTTC. This encodes CASLLATPSNVLTF.

The V gene is TRBV19, the J gene TRBJ2-7; D is unclear. Germline CDR1 and CDR2: LNHDA and SQIVND (reference sequence). The V end lost 3 bases, the J end lost 6 bases, and 12 bases lay between the germline ends. This CDR3 is 13 amino acids long. The CDR3 here is CASSIGLEGEQYF. CDR3 nucleotide sequence: TGTGCCAGTAGTATTGGTCTAGAAGGCGAGCAGTACTTC. Full variable domain (remainder filled in from reference TRBV19 and TRBJ2-7): DGGITQSPKYLFRKEGQNVTLSCEQNLNHDAMYWYRQDPGQGLRLIYYSQIVNDFQKGDIAEGYSVSREKKESFPLTVTSAQKNPTAFYLCASSIGLEGEQYFGPGTRLTVT.

CDR3 region: CASSPPSGLYNEQFF. CDR3 DNA: TGTGCCAGCTCACCACCGAGCGGGCTGTACAATGAGCAGTTCTTC. The V gene is TRBV18, the J gene TRBJ2-1; a weak D match, TRBD2 (6 bases). The ends were cut back, 0 bases at V and 4 bases at J, with 10 bases in the middle. Germline V gene lookup returns CDR1 KGHSH and CDR2 LQKENI. This CDR3 has 15 amino acids.

This chain connects TRBV7-2 to TRBJ2-5; no clear D. The J call is uncertain, as TRBJ2-7 better fits the DNA end. Germline loops: CDR1 SGHTA, CDR2 FQGNSA. The CDR3 length is 14 residues. The CDR3 DNA follows: TGTGCCAGCAGCTTAGAGGCTTCCTCCTACGAGCAGTACTTC. Its translation: CASSLEASSYEQYF.

The chain links TRBV9 to TRBJ1-6, with unresolved D. CDR3 length equals 14 residues. From germline, CDR1 is SGDLS and CDR2 YYNGEE. V lost 0 bases to trimming and J lost 5 bases, with 6 bases between them. DNA for the CDR3: TGTGCCAGCAGCGTAGTCCAGGATAATTCACCCCTCCACTTT. It is translated as CASSVVQDNSPLHF.